This T cell receptor (beta chain) was sequenced for a study of blood T cell repertoires in COVID-19. Overall study: Italy, Spain and the United States were the sources of the convalescent and acute COVID-19 samples. Sample material is recorded as cDNA or gDNA derived from T cells, B-cell-depleted T cells, or PBMCs.

The authors' processing: Amplification with reference gene primers provided the estimates of nucleated cell counts. Libraries were prepared by immunoSEQ multiplex PCR; TCRdb keeps only in-frame clonotypes and omits some of them. V and J calls and clone size follow that table, whereas D and trimming were derived from the DNA. In the table there are around 280,000 clones, roughly nine tenths of which are singletons. Trimming took off 4 bases at V and 9 bases at J, with 14 bases between the two ends. The length of the CDR3 is 13 residues. Germline loops: CDR1 SGHRS, CDR2 YFSETQ. While infection was still active, Seattle patients were enrolled and then followed longitudinally.

Sequenced: peripheral blood. The chain carries TRBV5-1 and TRBJ2-1, with D perhaps matching TRBD1 (6 bases). This TCR came from a woman under 40 with COVID-19, enrolled during active disease. CDR3 in DNA: TGCGCCAGCAGCCCCCCAGGGGTAGGTGAGCAGTTCTTC. Its protein is CASSPPGVGEQFF.